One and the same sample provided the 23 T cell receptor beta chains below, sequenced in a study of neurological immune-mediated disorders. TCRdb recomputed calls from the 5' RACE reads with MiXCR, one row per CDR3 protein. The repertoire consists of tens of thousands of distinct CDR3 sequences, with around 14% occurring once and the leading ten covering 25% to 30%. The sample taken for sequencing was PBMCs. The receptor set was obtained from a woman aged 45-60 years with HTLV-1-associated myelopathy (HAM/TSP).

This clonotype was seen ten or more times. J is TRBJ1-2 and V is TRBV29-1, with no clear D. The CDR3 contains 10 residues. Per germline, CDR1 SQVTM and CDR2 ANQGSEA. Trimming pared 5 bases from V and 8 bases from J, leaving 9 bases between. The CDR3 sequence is CSVSEGGYTF. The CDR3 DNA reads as TGCAGCGTTTCGGAGGGCGGCTACACCTTC. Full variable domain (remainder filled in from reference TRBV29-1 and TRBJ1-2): SAVISQKPSRDICQRGTSLTIQCQVDSQVTMMFWYRQQPGQSLTLIATANQGSEATYESGFVIDKFPISRPNLTFSTLTVSNMSPEDSSIYLCSVSEGGYTFGSGTRLTVV.

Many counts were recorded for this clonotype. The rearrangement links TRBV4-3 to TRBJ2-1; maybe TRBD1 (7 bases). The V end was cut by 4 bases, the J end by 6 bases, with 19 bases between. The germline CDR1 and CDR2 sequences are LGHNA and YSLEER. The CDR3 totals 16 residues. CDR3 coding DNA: TGCGCCAGCAGCCCTCTGGTGGGGGGACAGACCAATGAGCAGTTCTTC. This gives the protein CASSPLVGGQTNEQFF.

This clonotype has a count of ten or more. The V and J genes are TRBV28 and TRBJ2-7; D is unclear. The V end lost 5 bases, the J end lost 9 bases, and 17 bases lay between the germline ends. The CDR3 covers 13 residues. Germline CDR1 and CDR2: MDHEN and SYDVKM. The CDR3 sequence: CASSPPGENGQYV. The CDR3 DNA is TGTGCCAGCAGTCCGCCCGGAGAGAATGGGCAGTACGTC.

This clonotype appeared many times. The CDR3 here is CASSPFTSINNEQFF. CDR3 DNA sequence: TGTGCCAGCTCCCCCTTCACGTCGATTAACAATGAGCAGTTCTTC. This chain connects TRBV18 to TRBJ2-1; D unclear. The CDR3 runs to 15 residues. Per germline, CDR1 KGHSH and CDR2 LQKENI. Trimming shortened V by 6 bases and J by 5 bases, and 17 bases separated the two germline ends. The variable domain in full, completed from reference TRBV18 and TRBJ2-1, reads NAGVMQNPRHLVRRRGQEARLRCSPMKGHSHVYWYRQLPEEGLKFMVYLQKENIIDESGMPKERFSAEFPKEGPSILRIQQVVRGDSAAYFCASSPFTSINNEQFFGPGTRLTVL.

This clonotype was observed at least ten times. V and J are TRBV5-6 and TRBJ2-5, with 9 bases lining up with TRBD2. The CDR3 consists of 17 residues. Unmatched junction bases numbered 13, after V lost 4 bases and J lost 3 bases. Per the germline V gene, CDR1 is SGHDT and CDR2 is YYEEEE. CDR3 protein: CASSASISGGDKETQYF. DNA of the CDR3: TGTGCCAGCAGCGCCTCCATTAGCGGGGGAGATAAAGAGACCCAGTACTTC.

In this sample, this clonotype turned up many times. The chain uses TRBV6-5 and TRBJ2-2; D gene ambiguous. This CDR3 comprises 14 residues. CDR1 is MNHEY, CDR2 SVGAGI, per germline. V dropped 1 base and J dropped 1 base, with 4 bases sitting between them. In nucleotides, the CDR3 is TGTGCCAGCAGTTACTACAAGAACACCGGGGAGCTGTTTTTT. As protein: CASSYYKNTGELFF.

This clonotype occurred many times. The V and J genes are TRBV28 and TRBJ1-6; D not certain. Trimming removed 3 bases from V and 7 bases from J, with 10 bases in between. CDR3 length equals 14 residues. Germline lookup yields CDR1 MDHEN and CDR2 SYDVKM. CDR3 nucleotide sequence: TGTGCCAGCAGTTTCGGGATTGGCAATTCACCCCTCCACTTT. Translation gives CASSFGIGNSPLHF.

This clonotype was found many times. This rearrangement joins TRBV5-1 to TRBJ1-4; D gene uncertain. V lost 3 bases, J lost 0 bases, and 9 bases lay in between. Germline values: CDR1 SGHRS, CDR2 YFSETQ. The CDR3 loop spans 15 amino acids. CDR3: CASSWNGATNEKLFF. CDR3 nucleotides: TGCGCCAGCAGCTGGAACGGGGCAACTAATGAAAAACTGTTTTTT.

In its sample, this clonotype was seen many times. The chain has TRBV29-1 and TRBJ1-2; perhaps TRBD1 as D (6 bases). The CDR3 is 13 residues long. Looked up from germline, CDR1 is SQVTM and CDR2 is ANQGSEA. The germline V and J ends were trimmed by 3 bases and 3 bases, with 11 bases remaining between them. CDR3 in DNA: TGCAGCGTTGATTCGGACAGCGACTATGGCTACACCTTC. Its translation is CSVDSDSDYGYTF.

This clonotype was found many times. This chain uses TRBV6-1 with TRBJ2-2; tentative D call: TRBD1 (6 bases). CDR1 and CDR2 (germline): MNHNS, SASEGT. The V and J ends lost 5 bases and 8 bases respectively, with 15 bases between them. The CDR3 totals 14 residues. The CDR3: CASSPNRDPGELFF. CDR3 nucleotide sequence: TGTGCCAGCAGTCCAAACAGGGACCCGGGGGAGCTGTTTTTT.

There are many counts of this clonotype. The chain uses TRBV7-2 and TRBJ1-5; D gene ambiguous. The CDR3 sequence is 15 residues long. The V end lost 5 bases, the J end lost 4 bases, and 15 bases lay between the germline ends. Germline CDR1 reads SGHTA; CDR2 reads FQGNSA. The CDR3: CASSLTFTSNQPQHF. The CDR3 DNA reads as TGTGCCAGCAGCCTTACATTTACTAGTAATCAGCCCCAGCATTTT.

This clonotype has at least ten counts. This CDR3 is CASSFALNTEAFF. CDR3 coding DNA: TGCGCCAGCAGCTTTGCCCTGAACACTGAAGCTTTCTTT. V is TRBV5-1 and J is TRBJ1-1, with D hard to call. V was clipped by 2 bases and J by 0 bases, with 5 bases between them. This CDR3 region has 13 residues. Germline CDR1 and CDR2: SGHRS and YFSETQ.

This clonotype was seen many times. The CDR3 DNA is TGTGCCAGCAGCGCCTTATGGCGAAGCTCCTACAATGAGCAGTTCTTC. Translating gives CASSALWRSSYNEQFF. The chain links TRBV14 to TRBJ2-1; the D is unclear. The CDR3 spans 16 residues. From germline, CDR1 is SGHDN and CDR2 FVKESK. V shed 5 bases and J shed 0 bases, with 14 bases lying between them. Combining the CDR3 with reference TRBV14 and TRBJ2-1 gives the whole variable domain EAGVTQFPSHSVIEKGQTVTLRCDPISGHDNLYWYRRVMGKEIKFLLHFVKESKQDESGMPNNRFLAERTGGTYSTLKVQPAELEDSGVYFCASSALWRSSYNEQFFGPGTRLTVL.

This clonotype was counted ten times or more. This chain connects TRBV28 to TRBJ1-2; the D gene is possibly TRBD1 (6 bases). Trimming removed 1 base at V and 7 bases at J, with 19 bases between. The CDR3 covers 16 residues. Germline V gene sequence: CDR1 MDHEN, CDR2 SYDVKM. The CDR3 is CASSLSAPGASGGYTF. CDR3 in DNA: TGTGCCAGCAGTTTATCAGCGCCGGGGGCTTCAGGTGGCTACACCTTC.

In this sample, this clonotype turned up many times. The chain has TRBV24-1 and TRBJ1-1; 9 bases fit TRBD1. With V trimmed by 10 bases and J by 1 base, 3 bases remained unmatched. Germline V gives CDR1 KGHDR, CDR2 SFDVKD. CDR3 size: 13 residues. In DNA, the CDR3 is TGTGCCACTTCGGACAGGGGGAACACTGAAGCTTTCTTT. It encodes CATSDRGNTEAFF.

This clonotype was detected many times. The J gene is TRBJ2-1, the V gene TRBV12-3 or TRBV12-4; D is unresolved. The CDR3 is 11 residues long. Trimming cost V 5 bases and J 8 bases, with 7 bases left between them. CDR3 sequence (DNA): TGTGCCAGCAGTCCGTTCCATGAGCAGTTCTTC. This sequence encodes CASSPFHEQFF.

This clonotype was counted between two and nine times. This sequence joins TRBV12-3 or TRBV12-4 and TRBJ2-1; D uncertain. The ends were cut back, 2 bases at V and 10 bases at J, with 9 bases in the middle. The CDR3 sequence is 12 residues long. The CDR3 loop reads CASSLSTGEQFF. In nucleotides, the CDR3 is TGTGCCAGCAGTTTATCAACCGGCGAGCAGTTCTTC.

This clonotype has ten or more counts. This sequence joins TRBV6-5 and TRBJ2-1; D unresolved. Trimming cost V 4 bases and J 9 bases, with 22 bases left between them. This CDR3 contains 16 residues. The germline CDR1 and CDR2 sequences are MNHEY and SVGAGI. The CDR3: CASSSPSVAHSIEQFF. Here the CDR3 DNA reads TGTGCCAGCAGTTCCCCCTCGGTAGCTCATTCTATTGAGCAGTTCTTC.

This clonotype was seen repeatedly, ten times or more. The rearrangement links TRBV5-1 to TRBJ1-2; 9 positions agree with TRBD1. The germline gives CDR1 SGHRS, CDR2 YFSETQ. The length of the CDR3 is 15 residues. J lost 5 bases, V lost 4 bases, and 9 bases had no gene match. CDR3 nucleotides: TGCGCCAGCAGCCTCAGTCCGGGACAGGGTTATGGCTACACCTTC. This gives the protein CASSLSPGQGYGYTF.

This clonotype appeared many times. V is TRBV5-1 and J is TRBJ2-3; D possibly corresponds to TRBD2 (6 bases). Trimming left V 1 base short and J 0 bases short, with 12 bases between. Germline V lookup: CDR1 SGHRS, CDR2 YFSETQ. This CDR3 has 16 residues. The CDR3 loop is CASSLYNGGSTDTQYF. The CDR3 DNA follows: TGCGCCAGCAGCTTGTATAACGGGGGTAGCACAGATACGCAGTATTTT.

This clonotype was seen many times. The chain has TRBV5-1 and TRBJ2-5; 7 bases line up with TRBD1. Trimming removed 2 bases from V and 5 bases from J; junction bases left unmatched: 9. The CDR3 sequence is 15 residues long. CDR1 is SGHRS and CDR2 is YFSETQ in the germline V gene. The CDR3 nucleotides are TGCGCCAGCAGCTTTCGTGACAGGGAAGTCGAGACCCAGTACTTC. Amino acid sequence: CASSFRDREVETQYF.

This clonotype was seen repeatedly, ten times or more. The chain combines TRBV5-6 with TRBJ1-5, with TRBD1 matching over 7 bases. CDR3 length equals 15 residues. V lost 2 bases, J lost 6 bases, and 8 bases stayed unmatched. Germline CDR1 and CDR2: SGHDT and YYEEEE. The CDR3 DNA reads TGTGCCAGCAGCTTAGGCCAGGGGGACGGTCAGCCCCAGCATTTT. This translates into CASSLGQGDGQPQHF.

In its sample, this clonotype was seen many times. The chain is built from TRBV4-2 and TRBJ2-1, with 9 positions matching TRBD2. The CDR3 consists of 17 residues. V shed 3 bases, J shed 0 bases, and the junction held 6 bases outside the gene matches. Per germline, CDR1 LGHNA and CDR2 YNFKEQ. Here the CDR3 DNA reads TGTGCCAGCAGCCAGGTAGCGGGGGTAAGCTCCTACAATGAGCAGTTCTTC. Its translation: CASSQVAGVSSYNEQFF.